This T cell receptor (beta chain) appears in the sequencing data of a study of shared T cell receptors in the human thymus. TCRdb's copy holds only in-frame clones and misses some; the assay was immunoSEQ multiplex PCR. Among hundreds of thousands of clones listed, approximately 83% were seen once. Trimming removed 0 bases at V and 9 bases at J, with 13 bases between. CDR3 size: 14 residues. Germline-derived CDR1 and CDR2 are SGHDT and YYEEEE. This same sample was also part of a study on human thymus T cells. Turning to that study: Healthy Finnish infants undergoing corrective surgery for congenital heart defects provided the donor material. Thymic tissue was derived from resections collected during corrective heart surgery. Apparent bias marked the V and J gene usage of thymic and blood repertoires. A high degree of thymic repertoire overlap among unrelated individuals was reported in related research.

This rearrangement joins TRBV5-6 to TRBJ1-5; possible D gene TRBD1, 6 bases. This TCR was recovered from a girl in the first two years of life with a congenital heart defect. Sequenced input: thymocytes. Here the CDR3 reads CASSLGTDRRPQHF. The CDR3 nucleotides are TGTGCCAGCAGCTTGGGGACAGACCGTCGGCCCCAGCATTTT.